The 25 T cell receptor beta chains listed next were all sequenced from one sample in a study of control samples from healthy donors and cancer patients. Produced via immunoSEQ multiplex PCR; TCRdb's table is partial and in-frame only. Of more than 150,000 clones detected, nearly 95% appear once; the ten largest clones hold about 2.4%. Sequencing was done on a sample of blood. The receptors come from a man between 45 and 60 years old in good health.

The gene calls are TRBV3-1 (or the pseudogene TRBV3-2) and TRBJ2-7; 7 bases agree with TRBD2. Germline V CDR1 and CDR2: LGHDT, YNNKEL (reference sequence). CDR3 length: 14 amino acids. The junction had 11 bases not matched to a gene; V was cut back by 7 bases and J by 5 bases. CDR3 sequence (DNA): TGTGCCAGCACCCTCCGGGGAGGGGCCCACGAGCAGTACTTC. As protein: CASTLRGGAHEQYF.

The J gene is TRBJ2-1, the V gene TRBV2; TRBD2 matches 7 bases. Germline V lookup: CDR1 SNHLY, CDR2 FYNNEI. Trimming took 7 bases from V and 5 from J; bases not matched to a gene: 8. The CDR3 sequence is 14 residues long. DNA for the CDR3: TGTGCCAGCACCAGACCTAGCGGACACAATGAGCAGTTCTTC. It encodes CASTRPSGHNEQFF.

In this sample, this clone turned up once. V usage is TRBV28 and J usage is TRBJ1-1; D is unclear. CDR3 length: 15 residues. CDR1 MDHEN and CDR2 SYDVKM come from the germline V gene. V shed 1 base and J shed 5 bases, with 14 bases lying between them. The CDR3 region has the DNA TGTGCCAGCAGTTTATCTAGGTTAACAAAAACTGAAGCTTTCTTT. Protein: CASSLSRLTKTEAFF.

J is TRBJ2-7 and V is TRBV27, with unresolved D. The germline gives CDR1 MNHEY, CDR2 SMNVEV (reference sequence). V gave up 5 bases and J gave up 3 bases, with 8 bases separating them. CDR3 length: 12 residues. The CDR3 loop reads CASSTRDYEQYF. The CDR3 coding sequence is TGTGCCAGCAGTACCCGCGACTACGAGCAGTACTTC.

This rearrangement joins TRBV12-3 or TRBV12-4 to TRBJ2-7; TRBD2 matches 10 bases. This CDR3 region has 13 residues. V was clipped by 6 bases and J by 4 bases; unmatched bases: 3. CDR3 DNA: TGTGCCAGCAGACGGACTAGCGGTTACGAGCAGTACTTC. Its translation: CASRRTSGYEQYF.

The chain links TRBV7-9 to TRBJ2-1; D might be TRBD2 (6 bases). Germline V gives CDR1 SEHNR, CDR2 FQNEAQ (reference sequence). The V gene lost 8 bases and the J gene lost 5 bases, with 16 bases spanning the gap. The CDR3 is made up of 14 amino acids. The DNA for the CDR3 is TGTGCCAGCTGGTGGGGGACGGGAGACAATGAGCAGTTCTTC. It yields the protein CASWWGTGDNEQFF.

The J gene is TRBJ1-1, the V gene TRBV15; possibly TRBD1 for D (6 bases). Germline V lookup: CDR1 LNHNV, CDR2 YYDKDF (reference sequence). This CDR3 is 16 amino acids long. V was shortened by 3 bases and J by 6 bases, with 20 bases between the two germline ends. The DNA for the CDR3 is TGTGCCACCAGCAGGGAGAGCTCCAACAGGGTGCCTGAAGCTTTCTTT. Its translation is CATSRESSNRVPEAFF.

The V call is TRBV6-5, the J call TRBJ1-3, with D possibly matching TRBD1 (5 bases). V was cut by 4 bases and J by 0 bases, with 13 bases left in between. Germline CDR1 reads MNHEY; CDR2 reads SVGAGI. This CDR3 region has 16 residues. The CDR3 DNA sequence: TGTGCCAGCAGTTTTGGGGGGAGAAGCTCTGGAAACACCATATATTTT. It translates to CASSFGGRSSGNTIYF.

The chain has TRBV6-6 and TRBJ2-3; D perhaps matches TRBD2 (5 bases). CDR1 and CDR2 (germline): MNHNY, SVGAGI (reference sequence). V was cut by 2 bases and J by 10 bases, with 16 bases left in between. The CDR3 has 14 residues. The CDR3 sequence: CASSYRMDSPSQYF. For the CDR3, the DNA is TGTGCCAGCAGTTACCGAATGGACTCGCCGTCGCAGTATTTT.

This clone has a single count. CDR3 coding DNA: TGTGCCAGCTCAACTAGTCGGGCAGATACGCAGTATTTT. It encodes CASSTSRADTQYF. The rearrangement joins TRBV18 to TRBJ2-3; perhaps TRBD2 as D (5 bases). The CDR3 totals 13 residues. Germline V gene data show CDR1 as KGHSH and CDR2 as LQKENI. Trimming pared 5 bases from V and 4 bases from J, leaving 10 bases between. The full variable domain, completed using reference TRBV18 and TRBJ2-3, is NAGVMQNPRHLVRRRGQEARLRCSPMKGHSHVYWYRQLPEEGLKFMVYLQKENIIDESGMPKERFSAEFPKEGPSILRIQQVVRGDSAAYFCASSTSRADTQYFGPGTRLTVL.

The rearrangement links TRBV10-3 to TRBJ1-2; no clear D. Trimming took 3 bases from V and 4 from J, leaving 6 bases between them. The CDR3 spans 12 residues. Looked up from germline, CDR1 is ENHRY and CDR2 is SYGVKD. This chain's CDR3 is CAISEGLYGYTF. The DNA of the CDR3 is TGTGCCATCAGTGAAGGCCTCTATGGCTACACCTTC.

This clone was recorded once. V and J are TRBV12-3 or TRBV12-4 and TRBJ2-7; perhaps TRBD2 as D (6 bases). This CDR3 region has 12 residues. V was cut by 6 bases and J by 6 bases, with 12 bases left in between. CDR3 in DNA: TGTGCCAGCAGCCATCGGGGGAGCGAGCAGTACTTC. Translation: CASSHRGSEQYF.

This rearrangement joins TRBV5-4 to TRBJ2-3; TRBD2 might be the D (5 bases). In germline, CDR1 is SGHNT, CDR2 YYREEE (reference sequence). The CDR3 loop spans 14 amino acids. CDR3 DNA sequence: TGTGCTGTGGCTCGGGATCCTAGCACAGATACGCAGTATTTT. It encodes CAVARDPSTDTQYF.

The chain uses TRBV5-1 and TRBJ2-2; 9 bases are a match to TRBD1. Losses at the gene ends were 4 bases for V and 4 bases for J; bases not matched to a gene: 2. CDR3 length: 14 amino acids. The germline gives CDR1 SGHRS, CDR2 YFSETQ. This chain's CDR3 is CASSPGQGTGELFF. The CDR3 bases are TGCGCCAGCAGCCCGGGACAGGGCACCGGGGAGCTGTTTTTT.

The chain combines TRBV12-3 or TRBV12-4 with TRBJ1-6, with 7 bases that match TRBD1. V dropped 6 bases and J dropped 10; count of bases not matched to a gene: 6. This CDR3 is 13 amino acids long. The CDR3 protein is CASSEGAMSPLHF. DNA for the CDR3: TGTGCCAGCAGCGAGGGGGCGATGTCACCCCTCCACTTT.

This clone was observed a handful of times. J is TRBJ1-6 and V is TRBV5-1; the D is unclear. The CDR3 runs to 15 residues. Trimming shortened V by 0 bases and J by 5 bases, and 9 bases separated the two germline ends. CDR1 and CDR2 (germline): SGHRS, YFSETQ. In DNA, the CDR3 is TGCGCCAGCAGCTTGGACAACCCGGATAATTCACCCCTCCACTTT. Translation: CASSLDNPDNSPLHF.

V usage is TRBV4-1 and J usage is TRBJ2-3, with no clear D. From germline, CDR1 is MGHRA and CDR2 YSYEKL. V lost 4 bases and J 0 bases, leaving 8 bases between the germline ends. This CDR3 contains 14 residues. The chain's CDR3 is CASSRGGSTDTQYF. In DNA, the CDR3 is TGCGCCAGCAGCCGAGGCGGTAGCACAGATACGCAGTATTTT.

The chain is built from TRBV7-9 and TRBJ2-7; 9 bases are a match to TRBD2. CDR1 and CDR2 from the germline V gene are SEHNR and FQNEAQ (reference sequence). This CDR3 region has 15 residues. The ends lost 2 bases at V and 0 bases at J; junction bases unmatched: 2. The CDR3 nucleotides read TGTGCCAGCAGCTTACGCGGGAGGGCCTCCTACGAGCAGTACTTC. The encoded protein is CASSLRGRASYEQYF.

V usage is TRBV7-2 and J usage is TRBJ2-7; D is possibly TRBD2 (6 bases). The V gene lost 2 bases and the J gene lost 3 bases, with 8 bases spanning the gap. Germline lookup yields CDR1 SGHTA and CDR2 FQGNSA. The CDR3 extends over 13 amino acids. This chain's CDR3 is CASSLKAGYEQYF. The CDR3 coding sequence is TGTGCCAGCAGCTTAAAAGCGGGCTACGAGCAGTACTTC.

The CDR3, as DNA: TGCGCCAGCAGCCCCGGACAGGGACGACCCTACGAGCAGTACTTC. Residues: CASSPGQGRPYEQYF. The rearrangement joins TRBV4-1 to TRBJ2-7; 8 positions match TRBD1. The CDR3 is made up of 15 amino acids. Germline V gene sequence: CDR1 MGHRA, CDR2 YSYEKL. The trim removed 4 bases at V and 2 bases at J, leaving 7 bases unmatched.

The CDR3, as DNA: TGCAGCGTTGGCGGGAGCTCCTACAATGAGCAGTTCTTC. This gives the protein CSVGGSSYNEQFF. V gene TRBV29-1 combines with J gene TRBJ2-1; 7 bases are a match to TRBD2. J gave up 0 bases and V 4 bases, and 0 bases lay outside the gene matches. Germline-derived CDR1 and CDR2 are SQVTM and ANQGSEA. The CDR3 length is 13 residues.

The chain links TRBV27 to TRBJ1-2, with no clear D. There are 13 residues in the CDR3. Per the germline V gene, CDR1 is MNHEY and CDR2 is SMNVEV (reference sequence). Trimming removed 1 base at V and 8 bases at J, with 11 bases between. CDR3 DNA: TGTGCCAGCAGTTTATTCCGGGAGGGAGGCTACACCTTC. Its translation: CASSLFREGGYTF.

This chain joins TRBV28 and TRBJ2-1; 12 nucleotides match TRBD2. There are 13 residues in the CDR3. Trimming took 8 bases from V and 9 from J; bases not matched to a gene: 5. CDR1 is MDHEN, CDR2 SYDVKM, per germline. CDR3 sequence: CASGSLAGGEQFF. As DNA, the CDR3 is TGTGCCAGCGGTTCACTAGCGGGAGGTGAGCAGTTCTTC.

CDR3 sequence (DNA): TGTGCCAGCAGCGCCGTAGCGGGAGGCATTGAGCAGTACTTC. Encoded protein: CASSAVAGGIEQYF. This chain joins TRBV9 and TRBJ2-7; 10 bases match TRBD2. The V and J ends lost 3 bases and 7 bases, in that order; junction bases with no gene match: 7. Germline V gives CDR1 SGDLS, CDR2 YYNGEE. This CDR3 has 14 residues.

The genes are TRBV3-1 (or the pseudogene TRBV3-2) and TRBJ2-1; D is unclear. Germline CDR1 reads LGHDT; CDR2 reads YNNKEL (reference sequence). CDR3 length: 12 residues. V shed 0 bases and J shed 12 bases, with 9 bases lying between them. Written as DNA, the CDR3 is TGTGCCAGCAGCCAAGAACGGAGAGGGCAGTTCTTC. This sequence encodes CASSQERRGQFF.